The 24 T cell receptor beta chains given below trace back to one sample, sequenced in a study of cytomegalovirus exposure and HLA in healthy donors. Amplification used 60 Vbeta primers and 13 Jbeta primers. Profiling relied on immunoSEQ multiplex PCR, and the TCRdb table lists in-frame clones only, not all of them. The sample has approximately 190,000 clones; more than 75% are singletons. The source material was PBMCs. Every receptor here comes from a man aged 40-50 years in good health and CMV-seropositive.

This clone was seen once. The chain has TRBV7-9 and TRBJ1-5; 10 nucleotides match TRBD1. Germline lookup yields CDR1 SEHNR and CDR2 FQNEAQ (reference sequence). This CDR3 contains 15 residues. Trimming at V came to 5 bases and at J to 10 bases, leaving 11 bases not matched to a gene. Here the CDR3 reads CASSPGTGAESPQHF. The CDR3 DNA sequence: TGTGCCAGCAGCCCAGGGACAGGGGCGGAGAGTCCCCAGCATTTT.

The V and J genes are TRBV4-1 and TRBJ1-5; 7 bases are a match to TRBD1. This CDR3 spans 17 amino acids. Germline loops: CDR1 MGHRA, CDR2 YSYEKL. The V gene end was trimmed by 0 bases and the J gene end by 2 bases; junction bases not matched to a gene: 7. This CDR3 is CASSQDWRDSGNQPQHF. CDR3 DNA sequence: TGCGCCAGCAGCCAAGATTGGAGGGACAGTGGCAATCAGCCCCAGCATTTT.

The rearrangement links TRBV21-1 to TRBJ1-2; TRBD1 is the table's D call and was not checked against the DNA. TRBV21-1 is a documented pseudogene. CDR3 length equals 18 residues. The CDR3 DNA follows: TGTGCCAGCAGCAGACCGGGACACAACGTATTCACTAACTATGGCTACACCTTC. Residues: CASSRPGHNVFTNYGYTF.

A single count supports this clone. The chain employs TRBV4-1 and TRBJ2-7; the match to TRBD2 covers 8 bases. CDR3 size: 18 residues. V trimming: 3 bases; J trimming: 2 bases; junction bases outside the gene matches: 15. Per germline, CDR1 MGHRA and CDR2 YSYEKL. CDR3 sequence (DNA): TGCGCCAGCAGCCACCGGTGGGGGCGGGGGGCAATCCCCTACGAGCAGTACTTC. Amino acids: CASSHRWGRGAIPYEQYF.

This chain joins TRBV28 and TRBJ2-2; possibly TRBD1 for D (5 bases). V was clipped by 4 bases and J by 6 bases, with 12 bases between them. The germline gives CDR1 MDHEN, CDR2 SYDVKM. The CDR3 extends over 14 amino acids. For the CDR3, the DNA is TGTGCCAGCAGTTCTGTAGGGGTCCCCGGGGAGCTGTTTTTT. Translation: CASSSVGVPGELFF.

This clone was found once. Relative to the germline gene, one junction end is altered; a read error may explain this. In nucleotides, the CDR3 is TGTGCCAGCAGCCAAGGGACAGGGGTTTTTGACTATGGCTACACCTTC. Amino acids: CASSQGTGVFDYGYTF. V gene TRBV4-1 combines with J gene TRBJ1-2, with TRBD1 matching 10 bases. CDR3 length: 16 amino acids. Germline-derived CDR1 and CDR2 are MGHRA and YSYEKL.

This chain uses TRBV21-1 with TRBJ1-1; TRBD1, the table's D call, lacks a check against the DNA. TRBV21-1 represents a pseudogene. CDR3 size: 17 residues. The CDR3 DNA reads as TGTGCCAGCAGCGAACGACAGGGTCAAGTAACTAACACTGAAGCTTTCTTT. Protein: CASSERQGQVTNTEAFF.

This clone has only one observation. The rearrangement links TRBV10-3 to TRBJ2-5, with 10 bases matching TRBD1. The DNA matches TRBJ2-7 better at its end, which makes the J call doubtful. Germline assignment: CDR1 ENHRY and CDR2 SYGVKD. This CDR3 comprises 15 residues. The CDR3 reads CAISVGQGKVYEQYF. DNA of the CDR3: TGTGCCATCAGTGTGGGACAGGGGAAAGTGTACGAGCAGTACTTC.

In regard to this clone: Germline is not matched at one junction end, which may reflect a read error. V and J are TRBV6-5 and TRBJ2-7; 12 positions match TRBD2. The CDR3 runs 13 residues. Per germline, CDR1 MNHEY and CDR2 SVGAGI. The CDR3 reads CASSPPGLAGTYF. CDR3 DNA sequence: TGTGCCAGCAGTCCACCCGGACTAGCGGGAACCTATTTC.

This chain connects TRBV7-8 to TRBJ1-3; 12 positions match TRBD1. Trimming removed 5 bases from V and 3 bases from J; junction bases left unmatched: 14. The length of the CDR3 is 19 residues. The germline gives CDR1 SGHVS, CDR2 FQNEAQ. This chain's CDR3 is CASSPSTGTGGFNGNTIYF. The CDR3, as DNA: TGTGCCAGCAGCCCCTCCACCGGGACAGGGGGCTTCAATGGAAACACCATATATTTT.

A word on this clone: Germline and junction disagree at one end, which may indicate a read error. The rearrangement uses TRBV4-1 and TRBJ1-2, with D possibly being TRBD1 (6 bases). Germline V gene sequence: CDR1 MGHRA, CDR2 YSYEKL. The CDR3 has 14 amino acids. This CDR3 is CASSQPGVWYGYTF. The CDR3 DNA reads TGTGCCAGCAGCCAACCAGGGGTGTGGTATGGCTACACCTTC.

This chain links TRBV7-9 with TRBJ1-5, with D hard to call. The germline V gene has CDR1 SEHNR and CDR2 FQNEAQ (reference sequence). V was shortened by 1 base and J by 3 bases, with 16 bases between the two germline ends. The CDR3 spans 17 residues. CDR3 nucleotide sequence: TGTGCCAGCAGCTTAGACGGAGCGGGGTTCTACAATCAGCCCCAGCATTTT. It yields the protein CASSLDGAGFYNQPQHF.

CDR3 loop: CASSMVEDQPQHF. The CDR3 nucleotides read TGTGCCAGTAGTATGGTCGAGGATCAGCCCCAGCATTTT. The chain is built from TRBV19 and TRBJ1-5; the D is unclear. V was trimmed by 3 bases and J by 5 bases, leaving 8 bases between them. The CDR3 spans 13 residues. Germline-derived CDR1 and CDR2 are LNHDA and SQIVND (reference sequence).

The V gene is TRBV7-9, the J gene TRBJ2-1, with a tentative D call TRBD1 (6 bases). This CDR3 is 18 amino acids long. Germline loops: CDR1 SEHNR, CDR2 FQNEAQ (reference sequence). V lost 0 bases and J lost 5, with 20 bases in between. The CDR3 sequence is CASSLAYPVTPGDNEQFF. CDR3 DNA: TGTGCCAGCAGCTTAGCCTACCCTGTCACACCAGGGGACAATGAGCAGTTCTTC.

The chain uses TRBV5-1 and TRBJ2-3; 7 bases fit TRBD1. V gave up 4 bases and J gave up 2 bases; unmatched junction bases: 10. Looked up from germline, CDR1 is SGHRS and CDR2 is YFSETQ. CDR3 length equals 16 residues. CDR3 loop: CASSRQGNQDTDTQYF. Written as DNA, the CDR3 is TGCGCCAGCAGCCGACAGGGAAATCAGGACACAGATACGCAGTATTTT.

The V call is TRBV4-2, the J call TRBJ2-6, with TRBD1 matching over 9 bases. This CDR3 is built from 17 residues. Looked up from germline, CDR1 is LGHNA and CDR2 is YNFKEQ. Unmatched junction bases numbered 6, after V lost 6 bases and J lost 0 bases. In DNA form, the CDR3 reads TGTGCCAGCAGAGACAGGGGGGGGAACTCTGGGGCCAACGTCCTGACTTTC. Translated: CASRDRGGNSGANVLTF.

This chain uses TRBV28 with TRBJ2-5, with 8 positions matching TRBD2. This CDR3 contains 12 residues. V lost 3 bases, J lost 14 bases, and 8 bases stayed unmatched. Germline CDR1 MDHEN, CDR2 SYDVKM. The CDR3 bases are TGTGCCAGCAGTTTTCGAGCGGGAGCGCCCTACTTC. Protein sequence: CASSFRAGAPYF.

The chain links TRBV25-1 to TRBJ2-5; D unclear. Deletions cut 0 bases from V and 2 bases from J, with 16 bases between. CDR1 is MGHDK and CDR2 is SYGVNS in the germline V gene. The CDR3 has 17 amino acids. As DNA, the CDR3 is TGTGCCAGCAGTGAATACCGTGGAGTACGGAAGCAAGAGACCCAGTACTTC. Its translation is CASSEYRGVRKQETQYF. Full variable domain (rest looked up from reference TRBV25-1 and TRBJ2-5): EADIYQTPRYLVIGTGKKITLECSQTMGHDKMYWYQQDPGMELHLIHYSYGVNSTEKGDLSSESTVSRIRTEHFPLTLESARPSHTSQYLCASSEYRGVRKQETQYFGPGTRLLVL.

DNA for the CDR3: TGTGCCAGCAGCCAAACTAGCGGGGGGGACAATGAGCAGTTCTTC. Residues: CASSQTSGGDNEQFF. The V call is TRBV7-9, the J call TRBJ2-1; 13 bases match TRBD2. Trimming cost V 5 bases and J 5 bases; bases outside gene matches: 3. From germline, CDR1 is SEHNR and CDR2 FQNEAQ (reference sequence). The CDR3 extends over 15 amino acids. The full variable domain, completed using reference TRBV7-9 and TRBJ2-1, is DTGVSQNPRHKITKRGQNVTFRCDPISEHNRLYWYRQTLGQGPEFLTYFQNEAQLEKSRLLSDRFSAERPKGSFSTLEIQRTEQGDSAMYLCASSQTSGGDNEQFFGPGTRLTVL.

The CDR3 loop is CAWSVRLNNEQFF. The CDR3 nucleotides read TGTGCCTGGAGTGTACGACTTAACAATGAGCAGTTCTTC. The chain carries TRBV30 and TRBJ2-1; D is unclear. CDR1 and CDR2 from the germline V gene are GTSNPN and SVGIG (reference sequence). This CDR3 is 13 amino acids long. V lost 0 bases and J lost 5, with 8 bases in between.

The CDR3 here is CACSNGTVNNQPQHF. In DNA form, the CDR3 reads TGTGCCTGTTCCAACGGCACAGTCAACAATCAGCCCCAGCATTTT. This sequence joins TRBV30 and TRBJ1-5; D is unresolved. V was cut by 6 bases and J by 3 bases, with 18 bases left in between. CDR1 and CDR2 from the germline V gene are GTSNPN and SVGIG (reference sequence). The CDR3 consists of 15 residues.

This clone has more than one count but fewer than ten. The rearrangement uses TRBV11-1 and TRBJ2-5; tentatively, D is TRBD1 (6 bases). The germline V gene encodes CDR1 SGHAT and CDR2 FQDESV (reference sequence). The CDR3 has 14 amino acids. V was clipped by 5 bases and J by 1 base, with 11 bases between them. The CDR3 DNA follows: TGTGCCAGCAGCCCAGGGGACATCCAAGAGACCCAGTACTTC. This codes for CASSPGDIQETQYF.

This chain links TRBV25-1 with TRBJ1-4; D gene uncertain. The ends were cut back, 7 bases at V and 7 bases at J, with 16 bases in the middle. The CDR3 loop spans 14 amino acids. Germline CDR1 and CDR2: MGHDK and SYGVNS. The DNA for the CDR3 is TGTGCCAGCACCACCGCAGCGGCTAGTGAAAAACTGTTTTTT. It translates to CASTTAAASEKLFF.

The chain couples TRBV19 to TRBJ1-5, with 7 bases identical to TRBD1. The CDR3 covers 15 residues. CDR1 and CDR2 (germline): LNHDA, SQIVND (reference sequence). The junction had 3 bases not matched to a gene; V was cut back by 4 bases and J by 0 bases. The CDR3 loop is CASSRGQSSNQPQHF. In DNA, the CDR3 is TGTGCCAGTAGTAGGGGACAGAGTAGCAATCAGCCCCAGCATTTT. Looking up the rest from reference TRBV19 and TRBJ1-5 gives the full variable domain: DGGITQSPKYLFRKEGQNVTLSCEQNLNHDAMYWYRQDPGQGLRLIYYSQIVNDFQKGDIAEGYSVSREKKESFPLTVTSAQKNPTAFYLCASSRGQSSNQPQHFGDGTRLSIL.